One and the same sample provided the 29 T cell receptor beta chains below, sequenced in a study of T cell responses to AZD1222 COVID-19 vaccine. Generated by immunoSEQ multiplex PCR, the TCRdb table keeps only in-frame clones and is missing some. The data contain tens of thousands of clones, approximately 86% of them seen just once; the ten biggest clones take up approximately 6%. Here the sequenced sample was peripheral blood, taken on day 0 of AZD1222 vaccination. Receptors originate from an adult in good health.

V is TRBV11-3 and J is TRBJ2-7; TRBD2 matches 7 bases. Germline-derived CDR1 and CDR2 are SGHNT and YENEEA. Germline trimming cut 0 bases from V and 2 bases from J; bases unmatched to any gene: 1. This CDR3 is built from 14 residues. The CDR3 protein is CASSLERGAYEQYF. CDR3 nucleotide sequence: TGTGCCAGCAGCTTAGAACGGGGGGCCTACGAGCAGTACTTC. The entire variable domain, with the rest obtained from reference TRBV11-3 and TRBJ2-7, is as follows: EAGVVQSPRYKIIEKKQPVAFWCNPISGHNTLYWYLQNLGQGPELLIRYENEEAVDDSQLPKDRFSAERLKGVDSTLKIQPAELGDSAVYLCASSLERGAYEQYFGPGTRLTVT.

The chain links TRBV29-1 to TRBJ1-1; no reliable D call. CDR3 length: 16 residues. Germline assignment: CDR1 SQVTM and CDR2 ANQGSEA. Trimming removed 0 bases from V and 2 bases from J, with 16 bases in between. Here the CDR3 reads CSVEDRAPLLNTEAFF. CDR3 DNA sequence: TGCAGCGTTGAAGATAGGGCCCCTCTGCTCAACACTGAAGCTTTCTTT.

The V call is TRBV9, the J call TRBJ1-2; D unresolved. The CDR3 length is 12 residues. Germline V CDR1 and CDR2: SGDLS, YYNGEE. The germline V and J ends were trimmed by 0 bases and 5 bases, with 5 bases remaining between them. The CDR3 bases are TGTGCCAGCAGCGTAGGGGGATATGGCTACACCTTC. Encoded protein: CASSVGGYGYTF.

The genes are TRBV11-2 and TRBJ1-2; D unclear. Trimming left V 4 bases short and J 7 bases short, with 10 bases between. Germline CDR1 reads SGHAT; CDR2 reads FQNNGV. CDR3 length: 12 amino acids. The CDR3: CASSSTDSGYTF. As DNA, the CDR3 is TGTGCCAGCAGCTCGACCGATTCTGGCTACACCTTC.

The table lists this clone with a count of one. CDR3 sequence (DNA): TGTGCCAGCAGTGAATGGGGGGGCTCCGAGCAGTACTTC. Its translation is CASSEWGGSEQYF. V usage is TRBV6-1 and J usage is TRBJ2-7; D may be TRBD2 (7 bases). The ends were cut back, 2 bases at V and 6 bases at J, with 11 bases in the middle. The CDR3 covers 13 residues. CDR1 is MNHNS and CDR2 is SASEGT in the germline V gene.

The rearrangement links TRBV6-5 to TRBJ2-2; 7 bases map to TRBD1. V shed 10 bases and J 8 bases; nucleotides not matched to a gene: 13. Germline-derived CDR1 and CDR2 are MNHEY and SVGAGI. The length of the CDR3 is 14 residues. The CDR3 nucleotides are TGTGCCACCACGTGGGGGCAGGGGGTAGGGGAGCTGTTTTTT. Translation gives CATTWGQGVGELFF.

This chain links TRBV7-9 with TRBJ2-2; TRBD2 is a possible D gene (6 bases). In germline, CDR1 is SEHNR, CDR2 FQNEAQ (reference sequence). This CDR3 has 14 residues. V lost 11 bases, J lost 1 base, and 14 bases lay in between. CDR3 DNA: TGTGCCGGAGGGGAGCAACTGAACACCGGGGAGCTGTTTTTT. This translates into CAGGEQLNTGELFF.

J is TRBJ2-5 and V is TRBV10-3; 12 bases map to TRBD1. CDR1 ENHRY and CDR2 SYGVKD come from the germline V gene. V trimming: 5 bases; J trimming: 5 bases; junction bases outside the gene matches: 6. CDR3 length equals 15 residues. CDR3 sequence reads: CAISSGTGGFETQYF. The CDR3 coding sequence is TGTGCCATCAGTTCCGGGACAGGGGGCTTTGAGACCCAGTACTTC.

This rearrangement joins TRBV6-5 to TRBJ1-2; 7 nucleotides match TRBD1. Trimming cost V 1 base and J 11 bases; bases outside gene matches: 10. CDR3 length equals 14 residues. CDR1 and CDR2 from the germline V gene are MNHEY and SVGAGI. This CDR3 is CASSYFSQGEGYTF. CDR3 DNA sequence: TGTGCCAGCAGTTACTTCTCCCAGGGGGAGGGGTACACCTTC.

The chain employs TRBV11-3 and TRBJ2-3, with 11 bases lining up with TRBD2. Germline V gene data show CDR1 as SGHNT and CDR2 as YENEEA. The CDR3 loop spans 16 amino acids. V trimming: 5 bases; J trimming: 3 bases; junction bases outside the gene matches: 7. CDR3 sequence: CASSRPGTSGTDTQYF. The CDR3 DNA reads TGTGCCAGCAGCCGACCTGGGACTAGCGGTACAGATACGCAGTATTTT.

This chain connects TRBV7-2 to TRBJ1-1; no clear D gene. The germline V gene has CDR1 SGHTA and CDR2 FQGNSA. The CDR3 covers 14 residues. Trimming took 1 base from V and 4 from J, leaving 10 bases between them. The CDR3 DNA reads TGTGCCAGCAGCTTAGACCCCCATAGCACTGAAGCTTTCTTT. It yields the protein CASSLDPHSTEAFF.

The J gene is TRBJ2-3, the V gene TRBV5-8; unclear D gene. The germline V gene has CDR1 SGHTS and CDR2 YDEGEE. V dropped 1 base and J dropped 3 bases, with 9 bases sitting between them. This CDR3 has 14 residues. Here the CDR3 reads CASSLFPRTDTQYF. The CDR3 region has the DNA TGTGCCAGCAGCTTGTTCCCGAGGACAGATACGCAGTATTTT. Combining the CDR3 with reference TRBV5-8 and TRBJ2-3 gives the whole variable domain EAGVTQSPTHLIKTRGQQATLRCSPISGHTSVYWYQQALGLGLQFLLWYDEGEERNRGNFPPRFSGRQFPNYSSELNVNALELEDSALYLCASSLFPRTDTQYFGPGTRLTVL.

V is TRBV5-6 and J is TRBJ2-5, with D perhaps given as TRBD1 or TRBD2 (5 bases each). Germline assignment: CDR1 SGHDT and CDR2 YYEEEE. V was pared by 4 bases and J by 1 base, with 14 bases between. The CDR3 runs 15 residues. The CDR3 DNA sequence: TGTGCCAGCAGCCCCCTCGGGGCCGCCCAAGAGACCCAGTACTTC. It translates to CASSPLGAAQETQYF.

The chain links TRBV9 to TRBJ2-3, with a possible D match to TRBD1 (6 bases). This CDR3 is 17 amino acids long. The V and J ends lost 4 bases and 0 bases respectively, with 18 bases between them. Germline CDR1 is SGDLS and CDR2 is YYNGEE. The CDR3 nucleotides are TGTGCCAGCAGCAGCAAACTACAGGGCCCTAGCACAGATACGCAGTATTTT. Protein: CASSSKLQGPSTDTQYF.

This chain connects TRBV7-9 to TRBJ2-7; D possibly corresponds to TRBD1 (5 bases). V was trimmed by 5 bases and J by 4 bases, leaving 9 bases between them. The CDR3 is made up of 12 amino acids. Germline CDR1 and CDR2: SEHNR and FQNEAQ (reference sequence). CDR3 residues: CASSDDRYEQYF. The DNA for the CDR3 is TGTGCCAGCAGCGACGACAGATACGAGCAGTACTTC.

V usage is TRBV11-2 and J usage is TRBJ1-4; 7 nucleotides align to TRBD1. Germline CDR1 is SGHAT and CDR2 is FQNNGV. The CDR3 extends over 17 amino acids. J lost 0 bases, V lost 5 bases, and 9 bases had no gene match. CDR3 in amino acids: CASSPGQSQATNEKLFF. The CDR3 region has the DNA TGTGCCAGCAGCCCGGGACAGTCACAGGCAACTAATGAAAAACTGTTTTTT.

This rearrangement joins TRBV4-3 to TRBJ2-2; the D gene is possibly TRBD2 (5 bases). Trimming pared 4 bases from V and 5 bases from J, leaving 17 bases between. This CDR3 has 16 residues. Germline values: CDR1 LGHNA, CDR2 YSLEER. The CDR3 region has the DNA TGCGCCAGCAGCCCGGATTCCGGGAAACTGACCGGGGAGCTGTTTTTT. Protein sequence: CASSPDSGKLTGELFF.

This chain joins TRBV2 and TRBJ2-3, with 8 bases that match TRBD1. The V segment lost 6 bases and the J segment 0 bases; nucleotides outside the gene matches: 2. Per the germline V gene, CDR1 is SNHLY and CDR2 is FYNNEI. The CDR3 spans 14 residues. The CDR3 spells CASRTGASTDTQYF. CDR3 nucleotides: TGTGCCAGCAGGACAGGGGCCAGCACAGATACGCAGTATTTT. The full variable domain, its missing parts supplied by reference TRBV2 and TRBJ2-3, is EPEVTQTPSHQVTQMGQEVILRCVPISNHLYFYWYRQILGQKVEFLVSFYNNEISEKSEIFDDQFSVERPDGSNFTLKIRSTKLEDSAMYFCASRTGASTDTQYFGPGTRLTVL.

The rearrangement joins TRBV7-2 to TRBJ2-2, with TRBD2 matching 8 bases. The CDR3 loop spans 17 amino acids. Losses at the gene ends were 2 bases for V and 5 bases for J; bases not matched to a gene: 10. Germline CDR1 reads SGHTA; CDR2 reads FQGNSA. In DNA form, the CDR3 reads TGTGCCAGCAGCTTATTCGCGCGGGAGGTATATACCGGGGAGCTGTTTTTT. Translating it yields CASSLFAREVYTGELFF. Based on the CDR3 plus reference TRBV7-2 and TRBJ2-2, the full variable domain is GAGVSQSPSNKVTEKGKDVELRCDPISGHTALYWYRQSLGQGLEFLIYFQGNSAPDKSGLPSDRFSAERTGGSVSTLTIQRTQQEDSAVYLCASSLFAREVYTGELFFGEGSRLTVL.

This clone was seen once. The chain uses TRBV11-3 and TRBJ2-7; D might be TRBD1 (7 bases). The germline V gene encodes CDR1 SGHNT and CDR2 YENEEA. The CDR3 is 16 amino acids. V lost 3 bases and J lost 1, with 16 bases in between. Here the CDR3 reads CASSFRGTFSSYEQYF. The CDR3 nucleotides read TGTGCCAGCAGCTTCAGGGGGACTTTTTCTTCCTACGAGCAGTACTTC.

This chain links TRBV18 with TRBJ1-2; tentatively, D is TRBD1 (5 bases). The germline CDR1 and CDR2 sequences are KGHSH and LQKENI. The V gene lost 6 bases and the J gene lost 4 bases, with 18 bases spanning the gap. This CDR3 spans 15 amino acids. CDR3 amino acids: CASSLGQGGGYGYTF. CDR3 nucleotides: TGTGCCAGCTCTCTAGGACAAGGAGGAGGCTATGGCTACACCTTC.

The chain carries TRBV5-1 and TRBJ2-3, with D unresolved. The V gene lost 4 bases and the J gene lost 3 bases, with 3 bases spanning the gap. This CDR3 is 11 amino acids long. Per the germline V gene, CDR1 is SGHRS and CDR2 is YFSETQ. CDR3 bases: TGCGCCAGCAGCGTAACAGATACGCAGTATTTT. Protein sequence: CASSVTDTQYF.

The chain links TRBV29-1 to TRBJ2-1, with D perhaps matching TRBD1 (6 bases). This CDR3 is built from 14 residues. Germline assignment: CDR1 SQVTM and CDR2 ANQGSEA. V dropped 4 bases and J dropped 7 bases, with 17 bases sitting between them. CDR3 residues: CSVGVAWGLNEQFF. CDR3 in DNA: TGCAGCGTTGGGGTAGCGTGGGGGCTAAATGAGCAGTTCTTC.

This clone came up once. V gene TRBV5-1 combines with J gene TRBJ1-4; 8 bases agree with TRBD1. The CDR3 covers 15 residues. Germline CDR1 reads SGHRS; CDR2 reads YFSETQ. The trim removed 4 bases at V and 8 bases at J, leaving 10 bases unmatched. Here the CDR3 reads CASSPLRGRGEKLFF. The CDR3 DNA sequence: TGCGCCAGCAGCCCCCTCAGGGGGCGCGGGGAAAAACTGTTTTTT.

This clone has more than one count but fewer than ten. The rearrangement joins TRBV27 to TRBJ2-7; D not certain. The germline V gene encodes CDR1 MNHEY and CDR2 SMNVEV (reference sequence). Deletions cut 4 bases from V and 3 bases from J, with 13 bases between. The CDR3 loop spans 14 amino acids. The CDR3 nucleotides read TGTGCCAGCAGTTCAATCGGAGCTGGCTACGAGCAGTACTTC. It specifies CASSSIGAGYEQYF.

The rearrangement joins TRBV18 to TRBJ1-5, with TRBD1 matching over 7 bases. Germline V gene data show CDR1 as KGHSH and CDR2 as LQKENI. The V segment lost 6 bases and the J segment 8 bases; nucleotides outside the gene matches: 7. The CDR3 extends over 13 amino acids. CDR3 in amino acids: CASSDRAKEPQHF. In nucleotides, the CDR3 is TGTGCCAGCTCCGACAGGGCGAAGGAGCCCCAGCATTTT.

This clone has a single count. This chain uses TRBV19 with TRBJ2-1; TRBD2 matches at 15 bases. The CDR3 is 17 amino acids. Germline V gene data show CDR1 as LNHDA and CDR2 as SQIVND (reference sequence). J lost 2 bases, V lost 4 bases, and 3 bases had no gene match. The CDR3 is CASSRTSGRATYNEQFF. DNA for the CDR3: TGTGCCAGTAGTAGGACTAGCGGGAGGGCCACCTACAATGAGCAGTTCTTC. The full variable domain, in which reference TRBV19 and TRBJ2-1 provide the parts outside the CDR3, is DGGITQSPKYLFRKEGQNVTLSCEQNLNHDAMYWYRQDPGQGLRLIYYSQIVNDFQKGDIAEGYSVSREKKESFPLTVTSAQKNPTAFYLCASSRTSGRATYNEQFFGPGTRLTVL.

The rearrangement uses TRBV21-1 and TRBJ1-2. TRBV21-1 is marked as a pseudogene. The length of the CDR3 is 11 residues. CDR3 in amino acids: CASSKSMVKTF. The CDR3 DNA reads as TGTGCCAGCAGCAAATCTATGGTGAAGACCTTC.

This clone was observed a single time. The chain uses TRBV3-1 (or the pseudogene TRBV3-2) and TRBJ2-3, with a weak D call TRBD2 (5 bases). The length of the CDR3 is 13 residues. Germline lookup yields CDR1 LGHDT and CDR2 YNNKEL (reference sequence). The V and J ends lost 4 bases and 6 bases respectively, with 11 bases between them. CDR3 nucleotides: TGTGCCAGCAGCCCCCACGAGGGCGATACGCAGTATTTT. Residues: CASSPHEGDTQYF.